The 4 T cell receptor beta chains presented below share a single source sample, sequenced in a study of blood T cell repertoires in COVID-19. Repertoires were generated with immunoSEQ multiplex PCR, while TCRdb's copy carries only in-frame clones and drops some. The repertoire holds some 170,000 clones, with about nine tenths as singletons. Sample: peripheral blood. The receptors originated from a woman aged 45 to 65 with acute or convalescent COVID-19.

The gene calls are TRBV13 and TRBJ1-2, with D maybe TRBD1 (6 bases). Germline values: CDR1 PRHDT, CDR2 FYEKMQ (reference sequence). CDR3 length: 16 residues. Trimming removed 5 bases at V and 5 bases at J, with 21 bases between. CDR3 amino acids: CASSEGWGPPFYGYTF. The CDR3 nucleotides are TGTGCCAGCAGCGAGGGGTGGGGGCCCCCCTTTTATGGCTACACCTTC.

This clone was seen once. The chain uses TRBV3-1 (or the pseudogene TRBV3-2) and TRBJ1-2; D is perhaps TRBD1 (5 bases). The V end was cut by 5 bases, the J end by 0 bases, with 19 bases between. The V gene's germline CDR1 is LGHDT and CDR2 YNNKEL (reference sequence). CDR3 length equals 17 residues. The CDR3 spells CASSSHSRGASNYGYTF. As DNA, the CDR3 is TGTGCCAGCAGCTCCCACTCACGCGGGGCATCTAACTATGGCTACACCTTC.

This sequence joins TRBV6-2 or TRBV6-3 and TRBJ1-5; 11 bases are shared with TRBD1. This CDR3 has 19 amino acids. After removal of 2 bases from V and 7 bases from J, the junction contained 16 bases not matched to a gene. CDR1 and CDR2 from the germline V gene are MNHEY and SVGEGT. CDR3 in DNA: TGTGCCAGCAGTTACGCCCACGGACAGGGGGCACGGGAATCGCAGCCCCAGCATTTT. Amino acid sequence: CASSYAHGQGARESQPQHF.

V usage is TRBV29-1 and J usage is TRBJ2-7, with TRBD1 matching over 10 bases. The germline V gene has CDR1 SQVTM and CDR2 ANQGSEA. The CDR3 has 15 amino acids. With V trimmed by 5 bases and J by 3 bases, 10 bases remained unmatched. The CDR3 protein is CSVLRPGTGDYEQYF. CDR3 sequence (DNA): TGCAGCGTTCTACGCCCCGGGACAGGGGACTACGAGCAGTACTTC.